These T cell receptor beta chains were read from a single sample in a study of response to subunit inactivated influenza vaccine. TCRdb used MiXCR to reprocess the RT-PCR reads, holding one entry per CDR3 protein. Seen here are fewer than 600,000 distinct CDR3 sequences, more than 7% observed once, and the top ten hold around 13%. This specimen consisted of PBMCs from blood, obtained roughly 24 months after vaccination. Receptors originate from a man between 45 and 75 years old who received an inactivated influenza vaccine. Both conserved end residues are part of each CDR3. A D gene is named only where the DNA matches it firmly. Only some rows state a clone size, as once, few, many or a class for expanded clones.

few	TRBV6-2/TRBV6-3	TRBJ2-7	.	CASSYGGHPHF	TGTGCCAGCAGTTACGGGGGGCACCCTCACTTC
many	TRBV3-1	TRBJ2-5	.	CASSQRWQETQYF	TGTGCCAGCAGCCAACGTTGGCAAGAGACCCAGTACTTC
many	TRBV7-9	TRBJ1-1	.	CASSLSREEAFF	TGTGCCAGCAGCTTATCCAGGGAAGAAGCTTTCTTT
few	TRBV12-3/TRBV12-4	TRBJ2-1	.	CASSPIGGGNEQFF	TGTGCCAGCAGTCCCATAGGTGGGGGCAATGAGCAGTTCTTC
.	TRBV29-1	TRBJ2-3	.	CSVGPAPSTDTQYF	TGCAGCGTTGGGCCTGCCCCTAGCACAGATACGCAGTATTTT
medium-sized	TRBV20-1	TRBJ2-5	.	CSARMGQETQYF	TGCAGTGCTAGAATGGGTCAAGAGACCCAGTACTTC
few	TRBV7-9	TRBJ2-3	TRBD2	CASTNGLADTSTDTQYF	TGTGCCAGCACCAACGGACTAGCAGATACTAGCACAGATACGCAGTATTTT
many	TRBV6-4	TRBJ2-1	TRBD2	CASSDVAGGPLSSYNEQFF	TGTGCCAGCAGCGACGTAGCGGGGGGACCACTTAGCTCCTACAATGAGCAGTTCTTC
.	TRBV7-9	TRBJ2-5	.	CASRFGEETQYF	TGTGCCAGCAGGTTTGGGGAAGAGACCCAGTACTTC
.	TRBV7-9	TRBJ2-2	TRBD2	CASMTSGLTGELFF	TGTGCCAGCATGACTAGCGGACTAACCGGGGAGCTGTTTTTT
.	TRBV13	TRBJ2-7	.	CASSLGIKYEQYF	TGTGCCAGCAGCTTAGGGATCAAATACGAGCAGTACTTC
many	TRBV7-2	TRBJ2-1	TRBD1	CASSPDVGQGSNEQFF	TGTGCCAGCAGCCCAGACGTCGGACAGGGCAGCAATGAGCAGTTCTTC
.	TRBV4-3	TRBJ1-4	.	CASSQEGRVNEKLFF	TGCGCCAGCAGCCAAGAAGGCAGGGTTAATGAAAAACTGTTTTTT
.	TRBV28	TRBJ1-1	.	CASSLGSGPHTEAFF	TGTGCCAGCAGTTTAGGTAGTGGGCCACACACTGAAGCTTTCTTT
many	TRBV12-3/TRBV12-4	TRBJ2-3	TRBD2	CASSLRTSGADTQYF	TGTGCCAGCAGCCTCAGGACTAGCGGGGCCGATACGCAGTATTTT
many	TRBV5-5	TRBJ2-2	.	CASTVGTTNTGELFF	TGTGCCAGCACCGTCGGGACAACTAACACCGGGGAGCTGTTTTTT
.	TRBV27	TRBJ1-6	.	CASSSREGQTYNSPLHF	TGTGCCAGCAGTTCTCGGGAGGGACAAACCTATAATTCACCCCTCCACTTT
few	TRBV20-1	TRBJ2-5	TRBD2	CSARSGEGGLETQYF	TGCAGTGCTAGAAGTGGAGAGGGAGGGTTGGAGACCCAGTACTTC
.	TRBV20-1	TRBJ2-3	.	CSAKSMLVGGTDTQYF	TGCAGTGCCAAGAGTATGCTTGTGGGCGGCACAGATACGCAGTATTTT